The 11 T cell receptor beta chains presented below share a single source sample, sequenced in a study of shared clonotypes between healthy human individuals. Libraries were prepared by immunoSEQ multiplex PCR; TCRdb keeps only in-frame clonotypes and omits some of them. The sample has fewer than 2.5 million clones, approximately 93% seen once; the top ten hold 0.35% to 0.45%. The sample consisted of naive CD4+ T cells from PBMCs. The sample's subset: CD45RA+ positively selected. These receptors came from a man younger than 30 in good health. Some clones in this sample may be carry-over from other donors' samples.

The rearrangement links TRBV7-3 to TRBJ2-3; 14 positions agree with TRBD2. With 6 bases clipped from V and 5 bases from J, the junction kept 10 bases outside the gene matches. The length of the CDR3 is 17 residues. Germline CDR1 SGHTA, CDR2 FQGTGA. CDR3 nucleotide sequence: TGTGCCAGCAGTTCATTGGGACTAGCGGGAGCTGTAGATACGCAGTATTTT. This sequence encodes CASSSLGLAGAVDTQYF.

The chain combines TRBV5-1 with TRBJ2-5, with TRBD1 identical over 8 bases. This CDR3 contains 15 residues. The trim removed 6 bases at V and 5 bases at J, leaving 12 bases unmatched. CDR1 and CDR2 from the germline V gene are SGHRS and YFSETQ. Written as DNA, the CDR3 is TGCGCCAGCACCACGGGACAGGCAGTTGTGGAGACCCAGTACTTC. Protein product: CASTTGQAVVETQYF.

The V and J genes are TRBV5-1 and TRBJ2-3, with 8 bases that match TRBD1. Germline V gene data show CDR1 as SGHRS and CDR2 as YFSETQ. V lost 3 bases and J lost 1; bases outside the gene matches: 13. The CDR3 length is 18 residues. CDR3: CASSSPGQALSGTDTQYF. CDR3 DNA sequence: TGCGCCAGCAGCTCACCGGGACAGGCCCTTAGCGGCACAGATACGCAGTATTTT.

The V and J genes are TRBV5-1 and TRBJ1-2; D is unresolved. With 1 base removed from V and 4 bases from J, the gap between germline ends came to 11 bases. Germline CDR1 SGHRS, CDR2 YFSETQ. CDR3 size: 14 residues. CDR3 protein: CASSLSQPRYGYTF. The CDR3, as DNA: TGCGCCAGCAGCTTGTCTCAACCGCGCTATGGCTACACCTTC.

This chain connects TRBV2 to TRBJ1-3, with D possibly TRBD1 on 6 matching bases. Trimming took off 8 bases at V and 0 bases at J, with 11 bases between the two ends. The CDR3 totals 14 residues. Germline loops: CDR1 SNHLY, CDR2 FYNNEI. The CDR3 DNA sequence: TGTGCCAGCCGAACAGGGAGCTCTGGAAACACCATATATTTT. Its translation: CASRTGSSGNTIYF.

V usage is TRBV28 and J usage is TRBJ2-5; D perhaps matches TRBD2 (6 bases). Germline values: CDR1 MDHEN, CDR2 SYDVKM. The CDR3 consists of 14 residues. V was clipped by 7 bases and J by 5 bases, with 17 bases between them. Written as DNA, the CDR3 is TGTGCCAGCATCTCTGGAGGGCCGGAGGAGACCCAGTACTTC. It specifies CASISGGPEETQYF.

This chain links TRBV30 with TRBJ1-2; 7 nucleotides line up with TRBD1. CDR1 is GTSNPN and CDR2 is SVGIG in the germline V gene (reference sequence). V shed 1 base and J 3 bases; nucleotides not matched to a gene: 11. This CDR3 is built from 16 residues. In DNA form, the CDR3 reads TGTGCCTGGAGTGCACAGGGGTCCGTCTCCTACTATGGCTACACCTTC. This sequence encodes CAWSAQGSVSYYGYTF.

The genes are TRBV11-2 and TRBJ2-7; D remains unclear. Germline V gene lookup returns CDR1 SGHAT and CDR2 FQNNGV. This CDR3 comprises 14 residues. V lost 0 bases and J 4 bases, leaving 10 bases between the germline ends. The CDR3 here is CASSLDLWGYEQYF. The CDR3 bases are TGTGCCAGCAGCTTAGATCTATGGGGTTACGAGCAGTACTTC.

Regarding this clone: Additional DNA sequences in this sample encode the identical CDR3. The genes are TRBV7-2 and TRBJ2-1; D perhaps matches TRBD1 (5 bases). Looked up from germline, CDR1 is SGHTA and CDR2 is FQGNSA. There are 11 residues in the CDR3. Trimming took off 5 bases at V and 9 bases at J, with 8 bases between the two ends. CDR3 bases: TGTGCCAGCAGCCCTAGGGGTGAGCAGTTCTTC. Amino acids: CASSPRGEQFF.

As DNA, the CDR3 is TGTGCCAGCAGTCAGGTCCCCAATCAGCCCCAGCATTTT. It encodes CASSQVPNQPQHF. The V call is TRBV6-5, the J call TRBJ1-5; D is undetermined. Between the trimmed V and J ends, which lost 5 bases and 3 bases, there was a span of 8 bases. In germline, CDR1 is MNHEY, CDR2 SVGAGI. CDR3 length: 13 amino acids.

J is TRBJ1-2 and V is TRBV30, with D possibly matching TRBD1 (6 bases). Trimming removed 0 bases from V and 8 bases from J, with 13 bases in between. Germline V gene data show CDR1 as GTSNPN and CDR2 as SVGIG (reference sequence). This CDR3 region has 13 residues. The CDR3 bases are TGTGCCTGGAGTGTACCAGGGGCCCAGGGCTACACCTTC. Encoded protein: CAWSVPGAQGYTF.